Reported below is one T cell receptor (beta chain). These data come from a study of T cell changes during pregnancy in multiple sclerosis. The table came from immunoSEQ multiplex PCR; TCRdb's copy has only in-frame clones and leaves some out. The sample lists 100,000 to 110,000 clones, about nine tenths seen once, with 1.5% to 2.5% in the top ten. Germline values: CDR1 SQVTM, CDR2 ANQGSEA. With 1 base removed from V and 6 bases from J, the gap between germline ends came to 8 bases. This CDR3 spans 12 amino acids. This TCR came from a female donor with multiple sclerosis, enrolled in a pregnancy study. The sample was peripheral blood, taken after pregnancy. The rearrangement joins TRBV29-1 to TRBJ2-3; D is possibly TRBD1 (5 bases). CDR3 amino acids: CSVEGRGDTQYF. CDR3 nucleotide sequence: TGCAGCGTTGAAGGTAGGGGTGATACGCAGTATTTT.